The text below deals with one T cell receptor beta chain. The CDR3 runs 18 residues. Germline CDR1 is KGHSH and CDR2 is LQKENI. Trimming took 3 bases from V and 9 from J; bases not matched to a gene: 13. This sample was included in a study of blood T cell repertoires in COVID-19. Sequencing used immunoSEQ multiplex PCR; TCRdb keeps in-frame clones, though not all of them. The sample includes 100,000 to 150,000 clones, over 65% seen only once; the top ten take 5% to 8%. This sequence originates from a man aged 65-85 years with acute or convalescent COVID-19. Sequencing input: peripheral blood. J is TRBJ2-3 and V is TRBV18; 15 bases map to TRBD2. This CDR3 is CASSPGPGGTSGRMTQYF. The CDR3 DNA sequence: TGTGCCAGCTCACCGGGACCGGGCGGGACTAGCGGGAGGATGACGCAGTATTTT.